This T cell receptor (beta chain) was observed in a study of blood T cell repertoires in COVID-19. Study context: There were acute and convalescent COVID-19 samples, and they came from the United States, Italy and Spain.

This clone was recorded a few times. The method was immunoSEQ multiplex PCR; TCRdb's version includes in-frame clones alone and lacks a portion of them. Of 200,000 or so clones in the sample, approximately 84% were seen once. After removal of 6 bases from V and 5 bases from J, the junction contained 4 bases not matched to a gene. The CDR3 loop spans 13 amino acids. Germline V lookup: CDR1 SQVTM, CDR2 ANQGSEA. Residents of about two dozen US areas, aged roughly 18 to 89 years, made up the participants. Specimen: PBMCs or T cells enriched from blood (not recorded which). The source of this sequence is a man in his forties or fifties who had recovered from COVID-19. V gene TRBV29-1 combines with J gene TRBJ1-5, with 10 bases that match TRBD1. Here the CDR3 reads CSVSDRGDQPQHF. DNA of the CDR3: TGCAGCGTATCGGACAGGGGGGATCAGCCCCAGCATTTT.